This TCR beta chain derives from a study of blood T cell repertoires in COVID-19. Study background: Samples of COVID-19 (acute and convalescent) were obtained from the United States, Italy and Spain.

Profiling relied on immunoSEQ multiplex PCR, and the TCRdb table lists in-frame clones only, not all of them. The sample lists fewer than 65,000 clones; about 88% were seen once. The CDR3 has 15 residues. CDR1 is SGHRS and CDR2 is YFSETQ in the germline V gene. V lost 5 bases to trimming and J lost 1 base, with 15 bases between them. The chain combines TRBV5-1 with TRBJ2-5, with a weak D call TRBD1 (5 bases). The sequenced material came from peripheral blood. This clonotype was obtained from a man aged 55 to 70 with acute or convalescent COVID-19. The CDR3 here is CASRLDSHPQETQYF. In nucleotides, the CDR3 is TGCGCCAGCAGGCTCGACAGTCACCCCCAAGAGACCCAGTACTTC.